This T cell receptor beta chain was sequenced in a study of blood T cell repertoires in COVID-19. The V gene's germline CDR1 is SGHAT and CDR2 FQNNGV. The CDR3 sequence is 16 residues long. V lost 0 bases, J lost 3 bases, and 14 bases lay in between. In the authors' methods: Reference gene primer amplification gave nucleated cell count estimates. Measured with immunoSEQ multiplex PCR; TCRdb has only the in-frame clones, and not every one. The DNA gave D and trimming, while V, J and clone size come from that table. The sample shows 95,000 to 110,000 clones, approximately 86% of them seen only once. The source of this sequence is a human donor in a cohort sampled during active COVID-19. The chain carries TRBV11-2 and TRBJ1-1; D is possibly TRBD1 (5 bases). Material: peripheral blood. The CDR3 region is CASSLEVRTTYTEAFF. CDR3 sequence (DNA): TGTGCCAGCAGCTTAGAGGTTCGGACAACGTACACTGAAGCTTTCTTT.